The 6 T cell receptor beta chains reported below all come from one sample, sequenced in a study of shared clonotypes between healthy human individuals. TCRdb's copy holds only in-frame clones and misses some; the assay was immunoSEQ multiplex PCR. Counted here are around 1.6 million clones, approximately 98% occurring once; the ten biggest clones make up less than 0.55%. Source material: naive CD4+ T cells sorted from blood. Subset in this sample: CD45RA+ positively selected. Every receptor here comes from a man aged 30 to 45 in good health.

The chain is built from TRBV5-1 and TRBJ1-1, with D possibly TRBD1 on 5 matching bases. CDR1 and CDR2 from the germline V gene are SGHRS and YFSETQ. The CDR3 contains 15 residues. Trimming stripped 4 bases from V and 3 bases from J, with 16 bases between. The CDR3 loop reads CASSLFRAGDTEAFF. CDR3 DNA sequence: TGCGCCAGCAGCCTGTTCAGGGCTGGGGACACTGAAGCTTTCTTT. The full variable domain, with the rest looked up from reference TRBV5-1 and TRBJ1-1, is KAGVTQTPRYLIKTRGQQVTLSCSPISGHRSVSWYQQTPGQGLQFLFEYFSETQRNKGNFPGRFSGRQFSNSRSEMNVSTLELGDSALYLCASSLFRAGDTEAFFGQGTRLTVV.

The chain combines TRBV7-2 with TRBJ2-1; the match to TRBD2 covers 10 bases. The CDR3 extends over 16 amino acids. The germline CDR1 and CDR2 sequences are SGHTA and FQGNSA. Trimming removed 3 bases from V and 4 bases from J; junction bases left unmatched: 6. The CDR3 is CASSLGAGGWYNEQFF. The CDR3 nucleotides are TGTGCCAGCAGCTTGGGAGCGGGAGGGTGGTACAATGAGCAGTTCTTC.

The CDR3: CASSSPQGARAFF. In nucleotides, the CDR3 is TGTGCCAGCAGTTCCCCACAGGGGGCGCGGGCTTTCTTT. This chain joins TRBV6-5 and TRBJ1-1; 9 bases are shared with TRBD1. There are 13 residues in the CDR3. Germline CDR1 MNHEY, CDR2 SVGAGI. The trim removed 4 bases at V and 11 bases at J, leaving 8 bases unmatched.

The V and J genes are TRBV6-6 and TRBJ1-2; 7 bases are shared with TRBD1. The trim removed 6 bases at V and 10 bases at J, leaving 11 bases unmatched. The CDR3 has 13 residues. Germline CDR1 MNHNY, CDR2 SVGAGI (reference sequence). CDR3 amino acids: CASSLIDRVHYTF. CDR3 sequence (DNA): TGTGCCAGCAGCCTCATCGACAGGGTTCACTACACCTTC.

V and J are TRBV6-1 and TRBJ2-7; 9 nucleotides align to TRBD2. J lost 11 bases, V lost 5 bases, and 10 bases had no gene match. The CDR3 has 13 residues. In germline, CDR1 is MNHNS, CDR2 SASEGT. The CDR3 here is CASSPEASGTKYF. As DNA, the CDR3 is TGTGCCAGCAGTCCCGAGGCTAGCGGGACGAAGTACTTC.

The CDR3 nucleotides are TGTGCCAGCAGGAACGACAGGGGGTGGCAGCCCCAGCATTTT. Translating it yields CASRNDRGWQPQHF. The J gene is TRBJ1-5, the V gene TRBV2, with 9 bases lining up with TRBD1. V lost 6 bases and J lost 7; bases outside the gene matches: 7. CDR1 is SNHLY and CDR2 is FYNNEI in the germline V gene. The CDR3 is 14 residues long.